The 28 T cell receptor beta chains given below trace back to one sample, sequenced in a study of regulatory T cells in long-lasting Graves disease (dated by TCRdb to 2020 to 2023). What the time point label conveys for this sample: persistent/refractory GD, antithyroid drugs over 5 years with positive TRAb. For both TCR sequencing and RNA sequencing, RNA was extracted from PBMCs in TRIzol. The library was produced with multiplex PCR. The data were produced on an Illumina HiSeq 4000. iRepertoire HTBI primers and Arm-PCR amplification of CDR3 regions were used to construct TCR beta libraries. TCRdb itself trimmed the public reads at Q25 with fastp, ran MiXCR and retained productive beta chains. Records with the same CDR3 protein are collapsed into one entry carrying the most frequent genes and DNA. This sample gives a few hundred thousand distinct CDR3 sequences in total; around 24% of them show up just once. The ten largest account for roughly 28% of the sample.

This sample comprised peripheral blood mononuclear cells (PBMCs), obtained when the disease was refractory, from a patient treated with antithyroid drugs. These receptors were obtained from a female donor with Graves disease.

The CDR3 is CASSTPLKASGSTYEQYF. The CDR3 DNA is TGTGCCAGCAGTACCCCACTTAAAGCTAGCGGGAGTACCTACGAGCAGTACTTC. The chain employs TRBV27 and TRBJ2-7; 10 bases are shared with TRBD2. Germline CDR1 and CDR2: MNHEY and SMNVEV (reference sequence). With V trimmed by 5 bases and J by 2 bases, 15 bases remained unmatched. This CDR3 is 18 amino acids long.

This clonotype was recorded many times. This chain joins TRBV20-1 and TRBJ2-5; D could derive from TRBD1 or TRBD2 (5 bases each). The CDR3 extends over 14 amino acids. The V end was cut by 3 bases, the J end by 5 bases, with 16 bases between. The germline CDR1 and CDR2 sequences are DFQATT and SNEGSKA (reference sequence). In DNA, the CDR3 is TGCAGTGCTAGTTTGGGGGAGCCCCAGGAGACCCAGTACTTC. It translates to CSASLGEPQETQYF.

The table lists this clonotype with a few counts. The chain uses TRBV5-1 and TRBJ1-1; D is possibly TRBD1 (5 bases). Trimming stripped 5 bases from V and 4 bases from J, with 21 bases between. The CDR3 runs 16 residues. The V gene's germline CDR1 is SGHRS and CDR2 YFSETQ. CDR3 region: CASSYLVIGDRTEAFF. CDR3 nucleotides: TGCGCCAGCAGTTATCTTGTTATAGGGGATCGCACTGAAGCTTTCTTT.

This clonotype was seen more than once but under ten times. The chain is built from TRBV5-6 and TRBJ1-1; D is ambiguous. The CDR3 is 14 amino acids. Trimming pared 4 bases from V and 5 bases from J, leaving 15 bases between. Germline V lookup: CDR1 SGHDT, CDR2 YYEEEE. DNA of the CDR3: TGTGCCAGCAGCCCGCGGCAAGCTGGGACTGAAGCTTTCTTT. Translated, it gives CASSPRQAGTEAFF.

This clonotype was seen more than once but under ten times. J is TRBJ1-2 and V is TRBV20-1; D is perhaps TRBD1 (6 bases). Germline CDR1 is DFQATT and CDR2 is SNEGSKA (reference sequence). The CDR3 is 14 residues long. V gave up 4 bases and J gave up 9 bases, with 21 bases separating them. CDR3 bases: TGCAGTGCTACCCCCCAGGGGTCCACTATGAGCTACACCTTC. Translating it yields CSATPQGSTMSYTF.

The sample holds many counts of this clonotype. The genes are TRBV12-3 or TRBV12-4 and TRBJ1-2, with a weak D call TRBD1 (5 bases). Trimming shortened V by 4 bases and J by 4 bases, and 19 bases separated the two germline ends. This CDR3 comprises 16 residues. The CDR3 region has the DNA TGTGCCAGCAGTTCACAGGCCGAGACGGCGATCTATGGCTACACCTTC. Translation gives CASSSQAETAIYGYTF.

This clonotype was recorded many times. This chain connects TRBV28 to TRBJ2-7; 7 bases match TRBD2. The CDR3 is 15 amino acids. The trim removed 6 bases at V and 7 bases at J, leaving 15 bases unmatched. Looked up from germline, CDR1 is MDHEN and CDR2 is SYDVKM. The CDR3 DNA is TGTGCCAGCAGAACCACCGGGACTAAGGCCTGGGAGCAGTACTTC. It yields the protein CASRTTGTKAWEQYF.

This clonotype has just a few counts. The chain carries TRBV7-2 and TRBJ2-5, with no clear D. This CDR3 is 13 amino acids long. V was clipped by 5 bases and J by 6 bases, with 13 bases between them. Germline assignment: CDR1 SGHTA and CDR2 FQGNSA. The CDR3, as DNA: TGTGCCAGCAGCCGCGGTGAACTACAGACCCAGTACTTC. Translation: CASSRGELQTQYF.

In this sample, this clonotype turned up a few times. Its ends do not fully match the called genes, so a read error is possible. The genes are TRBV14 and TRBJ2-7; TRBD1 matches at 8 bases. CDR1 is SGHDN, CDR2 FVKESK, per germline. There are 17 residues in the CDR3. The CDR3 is CASSQDRRTGSSYEQHF. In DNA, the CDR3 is TGTGCCAGCAGCCAAGATCGGAGGACAGGGAGCTCCTACGAGCAGCACTTC.

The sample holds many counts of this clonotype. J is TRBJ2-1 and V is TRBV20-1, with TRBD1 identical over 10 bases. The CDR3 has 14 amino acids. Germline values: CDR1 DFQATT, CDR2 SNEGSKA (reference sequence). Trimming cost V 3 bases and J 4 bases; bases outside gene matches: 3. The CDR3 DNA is TGCAGTGCTAGTGGACAGGGGGGTTACAATGAGCAGTTCTTC. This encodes CSASGQGGYNEQFF.

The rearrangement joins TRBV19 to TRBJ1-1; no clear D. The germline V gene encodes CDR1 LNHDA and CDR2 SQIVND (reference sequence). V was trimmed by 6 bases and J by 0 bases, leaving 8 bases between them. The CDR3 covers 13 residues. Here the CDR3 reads CASRQRLNTEAFF. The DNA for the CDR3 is TGTGCCAGTAGGCAGAGACTGAACACTGAAGCTTTCTTT.

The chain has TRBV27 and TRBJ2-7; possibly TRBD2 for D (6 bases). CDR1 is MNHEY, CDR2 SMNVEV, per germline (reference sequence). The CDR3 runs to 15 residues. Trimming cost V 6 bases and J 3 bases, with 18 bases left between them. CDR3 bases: TGTGCCAGCAGCCTAGGACGGGAGTTAAGCTACGAGCAGTACTTC. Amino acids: CASSLGRELSYEQYF.

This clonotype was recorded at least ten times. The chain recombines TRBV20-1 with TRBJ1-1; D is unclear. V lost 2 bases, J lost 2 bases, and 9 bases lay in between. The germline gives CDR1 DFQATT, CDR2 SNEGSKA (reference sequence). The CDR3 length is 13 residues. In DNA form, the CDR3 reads TGCAGTGCTAGACCCCCCGGAAACACTGAAGCTTTCTTT. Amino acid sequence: CSARPPGNTEAFF.

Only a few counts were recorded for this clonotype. CDR3 sequence reads: CAWSTGTGNTIYF. The CDR3 DNA is TGTGCCTGGAGCACAGGGACTGGAAACACCATATATTTT. The chain is built from TRBV30 and TRBJ1-3, with D perhaps TRBD1 (6 bases). CDR3 length equals 13 residues. Trimming removed 3 bases at V and 2 bases at J, with 8 bases between. Germline assignment: CDR1 GTSNPN and CDR2 SVGIG (reference sequence). Combining the CDR3 with reference TRBV30 and TRBJ1-3 gives the whole variable domain SQTIHQWPATLVQPVGSPLSLECTVEGTSNPNLYWYRQAAGRGLQLLFYSVGIGQISSEVPQNLSASRPQDRQFILSSKKLLLSDSGFYLCAWSTGTGNTIYFGEGSWLTVV.

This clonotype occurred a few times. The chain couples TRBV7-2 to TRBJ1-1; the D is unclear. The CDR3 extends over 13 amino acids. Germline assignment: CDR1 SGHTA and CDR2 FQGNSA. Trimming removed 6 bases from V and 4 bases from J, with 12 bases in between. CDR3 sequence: CASRHPGPTEAFF. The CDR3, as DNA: TGTGCCAGCAGACATCCCGGCCCCACTGAAGCTTTCTTT.

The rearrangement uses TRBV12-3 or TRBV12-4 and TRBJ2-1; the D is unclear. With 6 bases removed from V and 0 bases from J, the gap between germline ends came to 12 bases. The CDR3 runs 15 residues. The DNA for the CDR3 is TGTGCCAGCAGCCACTCGCGGAGCTCCTACAATGAGCAGTTCTTC. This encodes CASSHSRSSYNEQFF.

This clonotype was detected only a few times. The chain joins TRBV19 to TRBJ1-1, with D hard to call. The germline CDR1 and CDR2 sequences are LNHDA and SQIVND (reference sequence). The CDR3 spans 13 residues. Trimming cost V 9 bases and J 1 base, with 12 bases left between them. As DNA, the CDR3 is TGTGCCAGCCAAAGGGCCTCGAACACTGAAGCTTTCTTT. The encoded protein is CASQRASNTEAFF.

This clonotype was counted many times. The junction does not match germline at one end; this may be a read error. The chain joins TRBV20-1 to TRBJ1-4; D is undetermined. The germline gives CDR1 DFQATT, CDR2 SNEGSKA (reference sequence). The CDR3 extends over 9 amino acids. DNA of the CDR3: TGCAGTGCTAGACCAAGGAGGGTTTTT. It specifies CSARPRRVF.

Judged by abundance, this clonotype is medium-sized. CDR3 protein: CASSPSLRGYRQETQYF. DNA for the CDR3: TGTGCCAGCAGCCCCTCACTGCGGGGATATCGCCAAGAGACCCAGTACTTC. The chain joins TRBV28 to TRBJ2-5; a weak D match, TRBD2 (6 bases). V was trimmed by 6 bases and J by 1 base, leaving 21 bases between them. The CDR3 has 17 residues. The germline V gene has CDR1 MDHEN and CDR2 SYDVKM.

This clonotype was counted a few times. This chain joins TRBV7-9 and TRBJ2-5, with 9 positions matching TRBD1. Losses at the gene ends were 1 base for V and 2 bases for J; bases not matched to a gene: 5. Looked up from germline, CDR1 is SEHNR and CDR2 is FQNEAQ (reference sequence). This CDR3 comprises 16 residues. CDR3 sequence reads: CASSLVGQGDQETQYF. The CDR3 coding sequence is TGTGCCAGCAGCTTAGTGGGACAGGGCGATCAAGAGACCCAGTACTTC.

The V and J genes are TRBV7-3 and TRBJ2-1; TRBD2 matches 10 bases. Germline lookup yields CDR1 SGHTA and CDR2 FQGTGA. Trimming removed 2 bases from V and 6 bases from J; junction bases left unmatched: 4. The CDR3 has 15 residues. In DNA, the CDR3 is TGTGCCAGCAGCTTAGGTTCTAGCGGGAGCAATGAGCAGTTCTTC. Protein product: CASSLGSSGSNEQFF.

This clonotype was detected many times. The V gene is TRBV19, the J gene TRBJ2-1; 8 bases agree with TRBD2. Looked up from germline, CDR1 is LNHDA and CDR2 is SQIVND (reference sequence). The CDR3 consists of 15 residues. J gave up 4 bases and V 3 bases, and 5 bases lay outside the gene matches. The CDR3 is CASSIASGLYNEQFF. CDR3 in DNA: TGTGCCAGTAGTATCGCTAGCGGGTTATACAATGAGCAGTTCTTC.

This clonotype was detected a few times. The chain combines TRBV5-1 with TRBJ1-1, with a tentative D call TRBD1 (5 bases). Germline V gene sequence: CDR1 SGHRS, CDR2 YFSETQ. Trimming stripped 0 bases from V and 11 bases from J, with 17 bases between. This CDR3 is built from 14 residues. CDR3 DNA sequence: TGCGCCAGCAGCTTGGCCGGGACGACGGATCGGGCTTTCTTT. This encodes CASSLAGTTDRAFF.

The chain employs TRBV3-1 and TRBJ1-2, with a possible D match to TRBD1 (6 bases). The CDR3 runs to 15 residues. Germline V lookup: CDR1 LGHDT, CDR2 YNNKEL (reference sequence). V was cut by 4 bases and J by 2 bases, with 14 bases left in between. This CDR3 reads CASSRVDSPNYGYTF. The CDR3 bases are TGTGCCAGCAGCCGGGTGGACAGCCCCAACTATGGCTACACCTTC.

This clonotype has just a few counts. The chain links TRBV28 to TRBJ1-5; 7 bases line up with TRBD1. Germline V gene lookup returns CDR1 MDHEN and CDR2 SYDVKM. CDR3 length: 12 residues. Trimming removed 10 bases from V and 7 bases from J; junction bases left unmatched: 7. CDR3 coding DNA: TGTGCCACCCAACAGGGGAACCAGCCCCAGCATTTT. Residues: CATQQGNQPQHF.

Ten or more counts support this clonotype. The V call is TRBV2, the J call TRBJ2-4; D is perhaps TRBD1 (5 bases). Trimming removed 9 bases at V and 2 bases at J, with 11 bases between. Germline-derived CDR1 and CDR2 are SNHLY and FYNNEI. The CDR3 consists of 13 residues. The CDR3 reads CARQTDSKNIQYF. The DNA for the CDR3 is TGTGCCAGGCAGACAGATTCCAAAAACATTCAGTACTTC.

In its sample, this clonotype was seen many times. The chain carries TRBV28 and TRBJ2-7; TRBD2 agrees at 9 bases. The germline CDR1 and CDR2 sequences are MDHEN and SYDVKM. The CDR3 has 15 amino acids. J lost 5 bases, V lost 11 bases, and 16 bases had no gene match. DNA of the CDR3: TGTGCCGGAAAACCAGCGGGAGGCTTTCTAGACGAGCAGTACTTC. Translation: CAGKPAGGFLDEQYF. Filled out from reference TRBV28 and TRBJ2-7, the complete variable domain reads DVKVTQSSRYLVKRTGEKVFLECVQDMDHENMFWYRQDPGLGLRLIYFSYDVKMKEKGDIPEGYSVSREKKERFSLILESASTNQTSMYLCAGKPAGGFLDEQYFGPGTRLTVT.

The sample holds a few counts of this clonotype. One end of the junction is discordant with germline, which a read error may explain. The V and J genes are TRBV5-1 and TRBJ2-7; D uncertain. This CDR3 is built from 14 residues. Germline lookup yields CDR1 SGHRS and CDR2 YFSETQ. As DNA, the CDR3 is TGTGCCAGCAGCCTAAGACGTAGCTCCTACGAGCAGCACTTC. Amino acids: CASSLRRSSYEQHF.